Reported below is one T cell receptor beta chain. No antigen is known for it. Sequencing was performed with immunoSEQ multiplex PCR; in TCRdb, only in-frame clones are kept and a portion is missing. The sample has 2,500,000 or so clones, 85% to 95% seen once. This sample is drawn from a study of shared clonotypes between healthy human individuals. Study overall: Aged 18 to 49, the donors were a couple of women and a few men. Study outcomes and limitations: Estimated clonotype richness was generally higher in naive than memory subsets. Rarefaction exposed incomplete sorted-subset sequencing despite large depth. Relative to their counterparts shared across all four donors, non-shared clonotypes exhibited diminished generation probabilities.

Germline V gives CDR1 MNHEY, CDR2 SVGAGI. The V end was cut by 0 bases, the J end by 4 bases, with 12 bases between. The CDR3 consists of 15 residues. The TCR comes from a young man in good health. Material: naive CD4+ T cells sorted from blood. Regarding subset: CD45RA+ positively selected. The chain has TRBV6-5 and TRBJ1-2; D is undetermined. In DNA form, the CDR3 reads TGTGCCAGCAGTTACTCGAGGTCCCAGATCTATGGCTACACCTTC. Encoded protein: CASSYSRSQIYGYTF.